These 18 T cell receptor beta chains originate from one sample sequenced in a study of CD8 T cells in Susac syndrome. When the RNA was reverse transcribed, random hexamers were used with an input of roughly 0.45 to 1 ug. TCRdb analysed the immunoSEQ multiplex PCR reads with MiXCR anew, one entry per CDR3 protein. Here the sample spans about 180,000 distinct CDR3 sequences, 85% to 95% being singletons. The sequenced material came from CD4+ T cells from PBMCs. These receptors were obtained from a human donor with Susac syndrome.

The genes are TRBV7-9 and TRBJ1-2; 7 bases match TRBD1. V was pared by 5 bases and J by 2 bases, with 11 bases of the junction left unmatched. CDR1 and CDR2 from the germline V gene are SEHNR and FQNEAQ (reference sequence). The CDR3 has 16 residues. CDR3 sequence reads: CASSLGAGRGNYGYTF. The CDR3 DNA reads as TGTGCCAGCAGCCTAGGAGCTGGCAGGGGGAACTATGGCTACACCTTC.

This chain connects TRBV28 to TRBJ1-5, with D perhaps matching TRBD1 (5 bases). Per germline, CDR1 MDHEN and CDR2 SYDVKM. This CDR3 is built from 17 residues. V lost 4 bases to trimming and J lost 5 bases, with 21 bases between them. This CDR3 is CASSSSGLRRGYQPQHF. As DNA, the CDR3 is TGTGCCAGCAGTTCCTCGGGCCTCCGGCGGGGGTATCAGCCCCAGCATTTT.

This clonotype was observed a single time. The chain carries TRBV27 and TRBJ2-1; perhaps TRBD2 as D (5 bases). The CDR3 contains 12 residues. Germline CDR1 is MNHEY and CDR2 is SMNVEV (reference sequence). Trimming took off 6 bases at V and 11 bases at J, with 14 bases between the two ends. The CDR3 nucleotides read TGTGCCAGCAGCCCGACAAGCGGCAAGCAGTTCTTC. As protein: CASSPTSGKQFF.

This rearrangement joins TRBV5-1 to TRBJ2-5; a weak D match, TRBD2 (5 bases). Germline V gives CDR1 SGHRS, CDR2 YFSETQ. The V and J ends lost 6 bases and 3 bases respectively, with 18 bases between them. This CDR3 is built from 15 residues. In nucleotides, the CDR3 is TGCGCCAGCATAAGGAACGGTATGAGGGAAGAGACCCAGTACTTC. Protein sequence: CASIRNGMREETQYF.

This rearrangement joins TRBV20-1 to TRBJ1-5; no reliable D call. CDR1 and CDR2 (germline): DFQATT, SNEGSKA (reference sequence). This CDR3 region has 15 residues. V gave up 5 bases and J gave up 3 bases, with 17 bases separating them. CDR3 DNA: TGCAGTGCTTACGAACGCTTAGATAACAATCAGCCCCAGCATTTT. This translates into CSAYERLDNNQPQHF.

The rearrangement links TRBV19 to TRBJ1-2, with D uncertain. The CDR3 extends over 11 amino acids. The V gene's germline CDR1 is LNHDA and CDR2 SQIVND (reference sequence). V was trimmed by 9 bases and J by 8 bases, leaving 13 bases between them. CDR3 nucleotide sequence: TGTGCCAGGCTCGGGCACGAAGGCTACACCTTC. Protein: CARLGHEGYTF.

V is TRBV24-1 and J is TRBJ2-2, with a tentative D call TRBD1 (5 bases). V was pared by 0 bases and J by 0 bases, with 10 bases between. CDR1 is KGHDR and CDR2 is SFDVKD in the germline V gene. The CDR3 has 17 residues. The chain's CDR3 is CATSDLHRPANTGELFF. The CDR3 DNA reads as TGTGCCACCAGTGATTTGCACAGGCCCGCGAACACCGGGGAGCTGTTTTTT.

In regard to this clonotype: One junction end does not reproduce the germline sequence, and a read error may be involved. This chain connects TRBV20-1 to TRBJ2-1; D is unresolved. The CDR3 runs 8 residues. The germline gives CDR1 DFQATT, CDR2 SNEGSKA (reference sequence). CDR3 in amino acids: CSARGPIF. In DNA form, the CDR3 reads TGCAGTGCTAGAGGCCCGATCTTC.

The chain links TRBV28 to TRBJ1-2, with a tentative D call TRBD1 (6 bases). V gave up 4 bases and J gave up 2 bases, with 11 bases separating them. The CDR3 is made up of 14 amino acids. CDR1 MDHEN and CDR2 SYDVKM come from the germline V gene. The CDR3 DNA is TGTGCCAGCAGTTCGGGACATTTGAACTATGGCTACACCTTC. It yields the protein CASSSGHLNYGYTF.

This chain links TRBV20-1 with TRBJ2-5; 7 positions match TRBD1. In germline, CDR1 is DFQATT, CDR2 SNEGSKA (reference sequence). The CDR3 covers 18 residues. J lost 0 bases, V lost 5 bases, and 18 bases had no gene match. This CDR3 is CSAPGQSISPNYQETQYF. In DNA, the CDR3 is TGCAGTGCTCCGGGACAGTCGATTTCCCCAAATTACCAAGAGACCCAGTACTTC.

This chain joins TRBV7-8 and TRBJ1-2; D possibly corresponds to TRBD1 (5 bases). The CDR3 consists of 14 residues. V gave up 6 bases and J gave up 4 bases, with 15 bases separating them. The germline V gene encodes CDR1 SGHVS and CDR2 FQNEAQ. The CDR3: CASSKRWDRYGYTF. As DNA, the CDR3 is TGTGCCAGCAGTAAGAGGTGGGACCGCTATGGCTACACCTTC. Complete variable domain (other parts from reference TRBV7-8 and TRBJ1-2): GAGVSQSPRYKVAKRGQDVALRCDPISGHVSLFWYQQALGQGPEFLTYFQNEAQLDKSGLPSDRFFAERPEGSVSTLKIQRTQQEDSAVYLCASSKRWDRYGYTFGSGTRLTVV.

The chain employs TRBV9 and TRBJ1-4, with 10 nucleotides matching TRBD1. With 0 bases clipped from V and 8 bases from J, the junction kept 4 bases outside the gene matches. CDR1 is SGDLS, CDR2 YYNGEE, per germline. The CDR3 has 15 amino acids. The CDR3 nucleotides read TGTGCCAGCAGCGTAGGAGGGACAGGGGTCGAAAAACTGTTTTTT. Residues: CASSVGGTGVEKLFF.

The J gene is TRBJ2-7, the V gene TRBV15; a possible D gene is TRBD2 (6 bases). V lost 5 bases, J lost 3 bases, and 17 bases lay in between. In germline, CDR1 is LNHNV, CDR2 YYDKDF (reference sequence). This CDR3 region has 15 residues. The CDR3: CATSLGPLGGYEQYF. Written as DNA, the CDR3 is TGTGCCACCAGCCTCGGGCCCCTGGGAGGCTACGAGCAGTACTTC.

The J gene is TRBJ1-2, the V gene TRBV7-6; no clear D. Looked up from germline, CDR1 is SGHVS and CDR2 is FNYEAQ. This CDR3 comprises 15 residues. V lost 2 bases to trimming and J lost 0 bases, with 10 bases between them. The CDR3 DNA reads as TGTGCCAGCAGCTTAAGGCCTACTGCTAACTATGGCTACACCTTC. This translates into CASSLRPTANYGYTF.

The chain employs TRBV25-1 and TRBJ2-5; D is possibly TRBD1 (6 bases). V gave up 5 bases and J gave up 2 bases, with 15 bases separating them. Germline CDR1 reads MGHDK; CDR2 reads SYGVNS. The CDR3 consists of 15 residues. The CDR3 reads CASSRLGGGQETQYF. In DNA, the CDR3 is TGTGCCAGCAGTCGCCTTGGGGGCGGTCAAGAGACCCAGTACTTC.

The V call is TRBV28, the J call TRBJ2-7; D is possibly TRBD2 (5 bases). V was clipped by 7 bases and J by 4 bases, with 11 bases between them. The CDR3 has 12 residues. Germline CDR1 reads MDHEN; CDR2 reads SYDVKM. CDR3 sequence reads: CASTQGGYEQYF. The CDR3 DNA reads TGTGCCAGCACACAAGGCGGGTACGAGCAGTACTTC.

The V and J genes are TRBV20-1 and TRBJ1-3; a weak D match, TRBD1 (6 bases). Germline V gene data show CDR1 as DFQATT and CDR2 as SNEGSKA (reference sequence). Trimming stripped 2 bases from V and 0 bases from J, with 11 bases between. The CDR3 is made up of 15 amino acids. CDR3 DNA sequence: TGCAGTGCTAGAAGCCAGGGGTTCTCTGGAAACACCATATATTTT. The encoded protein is CSARSQGFSGNTIYF.

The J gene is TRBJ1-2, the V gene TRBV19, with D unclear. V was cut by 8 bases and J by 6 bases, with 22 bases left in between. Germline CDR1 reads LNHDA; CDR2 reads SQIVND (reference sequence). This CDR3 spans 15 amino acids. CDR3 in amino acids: CASLRRTSRVDGYTF. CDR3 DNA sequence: TGTGCCAGTCTCCGACGGACCTCCAGAGTAGATGGCTACACCTTC.